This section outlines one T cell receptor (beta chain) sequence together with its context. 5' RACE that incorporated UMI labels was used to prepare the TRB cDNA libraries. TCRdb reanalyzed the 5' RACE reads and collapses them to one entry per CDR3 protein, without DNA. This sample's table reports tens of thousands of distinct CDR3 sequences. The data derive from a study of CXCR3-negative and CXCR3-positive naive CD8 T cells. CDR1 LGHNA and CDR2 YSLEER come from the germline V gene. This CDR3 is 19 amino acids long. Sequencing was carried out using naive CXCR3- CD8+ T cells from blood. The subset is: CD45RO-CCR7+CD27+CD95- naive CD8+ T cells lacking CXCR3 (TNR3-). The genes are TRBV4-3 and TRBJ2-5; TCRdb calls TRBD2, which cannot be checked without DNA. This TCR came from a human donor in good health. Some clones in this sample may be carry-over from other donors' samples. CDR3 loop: CASSQGRLAGGRDQETQYF.